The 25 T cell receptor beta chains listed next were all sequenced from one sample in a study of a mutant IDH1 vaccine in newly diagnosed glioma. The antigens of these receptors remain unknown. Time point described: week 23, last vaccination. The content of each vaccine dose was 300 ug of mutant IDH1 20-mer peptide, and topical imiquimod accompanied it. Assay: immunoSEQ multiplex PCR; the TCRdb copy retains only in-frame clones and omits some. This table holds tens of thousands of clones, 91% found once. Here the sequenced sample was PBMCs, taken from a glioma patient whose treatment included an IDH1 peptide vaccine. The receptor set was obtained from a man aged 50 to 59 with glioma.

CDR3 nucleotides: TGTGCCACTATGGGACTAGCGGGGGGGAATGAGCAGTTCTTC. As protein: CATMGLAGGNEQFF. This chain uses TRBV2 with TRBJ2-1; 16 bases are shared with TRBD2. Germline V gene lookup returns CDR1 SNHLY and CDR2 FYNNEI. This CDR3 region has 14 residues. With V trimmed by 10 bases and J by 7 bases, 4 bases remained unmatched.

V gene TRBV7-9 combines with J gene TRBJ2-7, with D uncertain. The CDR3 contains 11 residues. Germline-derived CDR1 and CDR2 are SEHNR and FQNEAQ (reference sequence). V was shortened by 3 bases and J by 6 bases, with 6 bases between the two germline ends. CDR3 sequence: CASSLGIEQYF. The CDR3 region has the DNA TGTGCCAGCAGCTTGGGAATCGAGCAGTACTTC. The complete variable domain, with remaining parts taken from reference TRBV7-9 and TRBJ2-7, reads DTGVSQNPRHKITKRGQNVTFRCDPISEHNRLYWYRQTLGQGPEFLTYFQNEAQLEKSRLLSDRFSAERPKGSFSTLEIQRTEQGDSAMYLCASSLGIEQYFGPGTRLTVT.

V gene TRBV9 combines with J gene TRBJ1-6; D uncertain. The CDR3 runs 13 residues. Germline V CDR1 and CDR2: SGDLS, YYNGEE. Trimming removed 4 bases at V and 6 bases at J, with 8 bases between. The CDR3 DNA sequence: TGTGCCAGCAGCCCCGAGGCTAATTCACCCCTCCACTTT. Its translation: CASSPEANSPLHF.

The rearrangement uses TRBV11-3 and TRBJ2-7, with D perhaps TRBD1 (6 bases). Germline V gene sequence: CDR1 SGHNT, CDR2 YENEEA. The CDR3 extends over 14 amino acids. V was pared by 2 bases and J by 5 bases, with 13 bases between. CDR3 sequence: CASSLKQGEHEQYF. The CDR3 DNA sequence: TGTGCCAGCAGCTTAAAACAGGGTGAGCACGAGCAGTACTTC.

The CDR3 is CASSFRLAQFF. CDR3 in DNA: TGTGCCAGCAGCTTTCGACTAGCGCAGTTCTTC. The V call is TRBV7-8, the J call TRBJ2-1; the match to TRBD2 covers 7 bases. After removal of 3 bases from V and 12 bases from J, the junction contained 2 bases not matched to a gene. Germline lookup yields CDR1 SGHVS and CDR2 FQNEAQ. CDR3 size: 11 residues.

CDR3 in DNA: TGTGCCAGCAGCTTAGATAGGGACATAACCTACACTGAAGCTTTCTTT. Translated, it gives CASSLDRDITYTEAFF. This chain joins TRBV7-9 and TRBJ1-1; possibly TRBD1 for D (6 bases). V lost 1 base to trimming and J lost 3 bases, with 15 bases between them. The CDR3 contains 16 residues. Germline CDR1 SEHNR, CDR2 FQNEAQ (reference sequence).

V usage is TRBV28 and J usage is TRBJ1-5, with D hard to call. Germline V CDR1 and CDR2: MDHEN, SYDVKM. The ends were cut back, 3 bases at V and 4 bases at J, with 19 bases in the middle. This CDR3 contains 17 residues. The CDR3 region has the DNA TGTGCCAGCAGTTTCGATGTGGGAATCCCTTCTAATCAGCCCCAGCATTTT. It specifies CASSFDVGIPSNQPQHF. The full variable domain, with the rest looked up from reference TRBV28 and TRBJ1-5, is DVKVTQSSRYLVKRTGEKVFLECVQDMDHENMFWYRQDPGLGLRLIYFSYDVKMKEKGDIPEGYSVSREKKERFSLILESASTNQTSMYLCASSFDVGIPSNQPQHFGDGTRLSIL.

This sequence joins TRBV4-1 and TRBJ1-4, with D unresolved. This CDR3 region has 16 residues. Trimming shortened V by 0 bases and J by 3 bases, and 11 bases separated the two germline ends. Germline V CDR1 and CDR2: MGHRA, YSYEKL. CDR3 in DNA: TGCGCCAGCAGCCAAGATATACCGGAGCCTAATGAAAAACTGTTTTTT. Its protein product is CASSQDIPEPNEKLFF.

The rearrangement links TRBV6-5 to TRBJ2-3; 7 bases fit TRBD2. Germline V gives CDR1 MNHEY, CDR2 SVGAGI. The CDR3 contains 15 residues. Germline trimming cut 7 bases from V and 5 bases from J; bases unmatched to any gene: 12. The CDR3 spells CASTYGGRVGDTQYF. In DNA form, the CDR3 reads TGTGCCAGCACCTACGGAGGGAGGGTCGGAGATACGCAGTATTTT.

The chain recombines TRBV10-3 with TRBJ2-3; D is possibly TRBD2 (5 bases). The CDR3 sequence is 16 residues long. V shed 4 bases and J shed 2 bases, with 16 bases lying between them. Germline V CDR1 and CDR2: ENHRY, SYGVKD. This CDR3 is CAISGPPVAPTDTQYF. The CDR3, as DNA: TGTGCCATCAGTGGGCCCCCGGTAGCGCCCACAGATACGCAGTATTTT.

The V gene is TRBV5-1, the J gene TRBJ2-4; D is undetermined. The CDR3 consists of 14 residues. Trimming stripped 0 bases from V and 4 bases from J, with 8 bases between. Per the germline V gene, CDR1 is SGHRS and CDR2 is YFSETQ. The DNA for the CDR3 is TGCGCCAGCAGCTTGGTGCCAGGAAAAAACATTCAGTACTTC. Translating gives CASSLVPGKNIQYF.

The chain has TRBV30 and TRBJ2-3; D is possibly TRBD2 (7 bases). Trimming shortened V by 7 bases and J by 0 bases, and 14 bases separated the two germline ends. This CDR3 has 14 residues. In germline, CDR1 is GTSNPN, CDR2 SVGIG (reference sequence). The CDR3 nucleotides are TGTGCCTCGATAGGGGGGGCGAGCACAGATACGCAGTATTTT. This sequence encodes CASIGGASTDTQYF.

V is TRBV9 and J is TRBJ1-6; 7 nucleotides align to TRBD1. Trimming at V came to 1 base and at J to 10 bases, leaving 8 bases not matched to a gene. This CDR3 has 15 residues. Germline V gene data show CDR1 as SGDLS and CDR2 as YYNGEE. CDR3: CASSVSGQVPSPLHF. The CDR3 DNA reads TGTGCCAGCAGCGTAAGTGGACAGGTCCCCTCACCCCTCCACTTT.

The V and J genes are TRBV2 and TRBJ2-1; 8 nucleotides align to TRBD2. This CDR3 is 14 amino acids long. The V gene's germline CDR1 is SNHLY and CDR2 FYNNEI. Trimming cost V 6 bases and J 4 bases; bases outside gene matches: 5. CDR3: CASRGTRGYNEQFF. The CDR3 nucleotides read TGTGCCAGCAGGGGGACTAGGGGATACAATGAGCAGTTCTTC.

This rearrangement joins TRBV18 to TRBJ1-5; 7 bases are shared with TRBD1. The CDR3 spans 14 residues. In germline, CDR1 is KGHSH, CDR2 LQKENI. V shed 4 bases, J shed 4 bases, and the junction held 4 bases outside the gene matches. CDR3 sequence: CASSLAGGNQPQHF. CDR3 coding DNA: TGTGCCAGCTCACTGGCAGGGGGAAATCAGCCCCAGCATTTT. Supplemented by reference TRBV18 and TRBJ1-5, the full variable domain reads NAGVMQNPRHLVRRRGQEARLRCSPMKGHSHVYWYRQLPEEGLKFMVYLQKENIIDESGMPKERFSAEFPKEGPSILRIQQVVRGDSAAYFCASSLAGGNQPQHFGDGTRLSIL.

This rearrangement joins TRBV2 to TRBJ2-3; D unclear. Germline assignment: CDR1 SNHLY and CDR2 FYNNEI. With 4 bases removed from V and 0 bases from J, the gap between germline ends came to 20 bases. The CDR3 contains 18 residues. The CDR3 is CASSVQQLILDSTDTQYF. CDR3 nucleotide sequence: TGTGCCAGCAGTGTTCAGCAGCTAATACTCGATAGCACAGATACGCAGTATTTT.

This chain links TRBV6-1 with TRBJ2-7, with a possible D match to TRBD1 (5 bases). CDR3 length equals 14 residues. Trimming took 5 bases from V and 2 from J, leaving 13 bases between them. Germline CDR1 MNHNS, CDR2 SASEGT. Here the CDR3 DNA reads TGTGCCAGCAGTCCCGGACACCCGGCCTACGAGCAGTACTTC. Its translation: CASSPGHPAYEQYF.

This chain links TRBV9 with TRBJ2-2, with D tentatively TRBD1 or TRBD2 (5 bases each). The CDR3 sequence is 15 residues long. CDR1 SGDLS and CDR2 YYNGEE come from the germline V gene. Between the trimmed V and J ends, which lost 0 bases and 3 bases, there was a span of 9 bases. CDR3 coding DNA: TGTGCCAGCAGCGTAGAAGGGACCTACACCGGGGAGCTGTTTTTT. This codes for CASSVEGTYTGELFF.

The CDR3 DNA reads TGCGCCAGCAGCGGACCCTACAGGGATTCCGGGGAGCTGTTTTTT. Its translation is CASSGPYRDSGELFF. The rearrangement links TRBV5-1 to TRBJ2-2, with D perhaps matching TRBD1 (6 bases). The germline gives CDR1 SGHRS, CDR2 YFSETQ. Deletions cut 4 bases from V and 6 bases from J, with 16 bases between. The length of the CDR3 is 15 residues.

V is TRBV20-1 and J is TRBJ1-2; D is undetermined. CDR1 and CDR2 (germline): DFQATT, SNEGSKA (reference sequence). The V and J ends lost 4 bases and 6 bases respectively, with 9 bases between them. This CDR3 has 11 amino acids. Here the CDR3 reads CSATNGNGYTF. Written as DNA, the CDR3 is TGCAGTGCTACGAACGGGAATGGCTACACCTTC.

This chain's CDR3 is CASSPGQGYADTQYF. The CDR3 DNA reads as TGTGCCAGCTCACCGGGACAGGGTTACGCAGATACGCAGTATTTT. V is TRBV18 and J is TRBJ2-3, with 9 nucleotides matching TRBD1. Germline values: CDR1 KGHSH, CDR2 LQKENI. Trimming cost V 3 bases and J 4 bases; bases outside gene matches: 5. The CDR3 loop spans 15 amino acids.

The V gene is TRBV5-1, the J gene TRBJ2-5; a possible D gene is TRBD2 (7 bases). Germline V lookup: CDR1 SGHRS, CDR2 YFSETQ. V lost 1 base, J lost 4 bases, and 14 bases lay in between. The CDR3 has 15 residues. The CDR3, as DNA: TGCGCCAGCAGCTTGCGGGCGGGGGCCTCAGAGACCCAGTACTTC. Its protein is CASSLRAGASETQYF.

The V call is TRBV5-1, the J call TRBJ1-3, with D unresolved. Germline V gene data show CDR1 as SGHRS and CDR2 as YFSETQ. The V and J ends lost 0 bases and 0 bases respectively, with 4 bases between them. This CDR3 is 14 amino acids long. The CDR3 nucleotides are TGCGCCAGCAGCTTGGGCAGCTCTGGAAACACCATATATTTT. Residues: CASSLGSSGNTIYF.

The chain's CDR3 is CASSHDGVEQYF. The CDR3 bases are TGCGCCAGCAGCCATGACGGCGTCGAGCAGTACTTC. This chain connects TRBV5-1 to TRBJ2-7; no firm D call. Trimming pared 4 bases from V and 6 bases from J, leaving 11 bases between. Germline CDR1 is SGHRS and CDR2 is YFSETQ. The CDR3 spans 12 residues.

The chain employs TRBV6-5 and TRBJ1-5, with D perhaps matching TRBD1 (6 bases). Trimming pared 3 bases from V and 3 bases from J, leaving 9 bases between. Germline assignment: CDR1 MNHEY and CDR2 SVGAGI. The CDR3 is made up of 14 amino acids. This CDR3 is CASSYGQNNQPQHF. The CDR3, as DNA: TGTGCCAGCAGTTATGGACAGAACAATCAGCCCCAGCATTTT.